This T cell receptor (beta chain) was identified in a study of blood T cell repertoires in COVID-19 (dated by TCRdb to about 2020). Study-wide context: The collaborator samples originated in the United States, Italy and Spain and spanned the acute and convalescent phases of COVID-19. HLA class I and class II types, where available, came from metadata supplied by the sample provider rather than from assay-based typing. The material from the prospective study consisted of cDNA or gDNA derived from T cells, B-cell-depleted T cells, or PBMCs. A freely available public database, intended as a resource for researchers studying the immune response to SARS-CoV-2, is where the repertoires were released. Nearly every sample came with metadata listing a de-identified subject ID, COVID-19 status, age in years and sex. Subjects who had been exposed to COVID-19, were actively infected with it, or had recovered from it provided the deeply sampled blood TCRbeta repertoires that made up the dataset. Samples were obtained from the ongoing ImmuneRACE study (first 160 participants) and from some 1,300 subjects provided by 6 global collaborators.

TCRbeta CDR3 regions were amplified from genomic DNA using the immunoSEQ Assay, a bias-controlled multiplex PCR. From the authors' description of their analysis: Nucleated cell counts per sample were estimated from amplification of reference gene primers within the assay. To quantify the absolute abundance of each unique TCRbeta CDR3 rearrangement, sequence reads were collapsed and filtered. Productive Simpson clonality was computed per sample as the square root of Simpson's diversity index over productive rearrangements. TCRdb stores this immuneACCESS table with in-frame sequences only. Part of the clones is absent; in the studies checked, under half of the shortfall reflects unresolved V genes, and no reason is known for the rest. V, J and clone size derive from that table, while D and trimming were established from the DNA sequence. Across this sample there are about 280,000 clones, with roughly 80% seen only once. Less than 5.5% of the sample rests with the top ten.

For this clone: Its antigen is not yet known. One base away there is no much larger clone; base qualities are not given.

Participants in the prospective study were enrolled through a virtual design, were aged about 18 to 100 years, and lived in roughly 25 United States geographic areas. Cohort assignment in the prospective study relied on participant-reported clinical history from a screening survey and a study questionnaire. Exposed participants had been in contact, within 2 weeks of entering the study, with a person who had a PCR-confirmed or clinician-diagnosed case of COVID-19. In the prospective study, mobile phlebotomists collected whole blood, serum and a nasopharyngeal or oropharyngeal swab from each participant. Over a roughly 2-month period, participants in the prospective study had the option of providing additional blood draws and questionnaires. Blood samples from the prospective study were shipped frozen or at room temperature prior to DNA extraction. The germline V gene sets CDR1 to MNHEY and CDR2 to SVGAGI. Clipping removes 7 bases from V and 8 bases from J, with 11 as the unmatched junction base count. The cysteine opens and the phenylalanine closes a CDR3 of 14 amino acids. Of all the DNA, just the CDR3 is kept, 42 bases in frame from base 1.

The study at large found these results: How much clinical and demographic metadata was included differed by source and by participant, and the metadata was provided uncurated.

Rearrangement joined TRBV6-5 to TRBJ2-7; 10 middle bases align to TRBD2. This TCR was sampled from a middle-aged man who had been exposed to COVID-19. The sequenced sample consisted of PBMCs or T cells enriched from blood (not recorded which). The CDR3 is CASTKSLAGEKQYF. At the DNA level, the sequence is TGTGCCAGCACTAAGTCGCTAGCGGGAGAGAAGCAGTACTTC.